The 18 T cell receptor beta chains presented below share a single source sample, sequenced in a study of T cell clonality in common variable immunodeficiency. Data came from immunoSEQ multiplex PCR; TCRdb stores just in-frame clones and leaves some out. The sample was found to contain 20,000 or so clones, and every one recurs. No antigen has been identified for these receptors. Study conclusions and caveats: Common variable immunodeficiency TCR beta sequences reportedly had fewer deletions and N-nucleotide insertions.

Sequencing was done on a sample of peripheral blood mononuclear cells. The receptor set was obtained from a human donor with common variable immunodeficiency.

Regarding this clone: Read coverage stops 3 residues before the CDR3 terminus; the germline J gene supplies the remainder. The genes are TRBV6-1 and TRBJ1-2; the match to TRBD1 covers 9 bases. Germline V gene sequence: CDR1 MNHNS, CDR2 SASEGT. The CDR3 has 15 residues. The CDR3 sequence: CASSDAGQGNGGYTF. The covered CDR3 bases are TGTGCCAGCAGTGACGCAGGACAGGGGAATGGAGGC.

This clone was observed a few times. This may come from a read error, since a much larger clone is one base off. The read finishes 3 residues shy of the CDR3 end, and the germline J gene is used to complete it. V is TRBV30 and J is TRBJ2-1, with D tentatively TRBD2 (6 bases). There are 17 residues in the CDR3. Trimming shortened V by 3 bases and J by 8 bases, and 26 bases separated the two germline ends. Germline CDR1 is GTSNPN and CDR2 is SVGIG (reference sequence). CDR3 region: CAWSGLRGRLRTDEQFF. CDR3 bases read: TGTGCCTGGAGCGGACTTAGAGGGAGGCTTCGGACCGATGAG.

This clone came up many times. The sequence runs out 3 residues before the end of the CDR3; the remainder is reconstructed from the germline J gene. The chain employs TRBV18 and TRBJ2-1; tentative D call: TRBD1 (6 bases). CDR1 KGHSH and CDR2 LQKENI come from the germline V gene. This CDR3 is 19 amino acids long. Trimming shortened V by 2 bases and J by 5 bases, and 25 bases separated the two germline ends. CDR3 DNA, as far as it was read: TGTGCCAGCTCACCAACCATCCCGAACAGGGTGGGTCTGGACAATGAG. Residues: CASSPTIPNRVGLDNE. The whole CDR3 protein is CASSPTIPNRVGLDNEQFF. Complete variable domain (other parts from reference TRBV18 and TRBJ2-1): NAGVMQNPRHLVRRRGQEARLRCSPMKGHSHVYWYRQLPEEGLKFMVYLQKENIIDESGMPKERFSAEFPKEGPSILRIQQVVRGDSAAYFCASSPTIPNRVGLDNEQFFGPGTRLTVL.

This clone was counted ten times or more. The read comes to an end 3 residues before the CDR3 does, leaving the germline J gene to fill in the end. V usage is TRBV6-1 and J usage is TRBJ2-7, with D possibly TRBD1 on 5 matching bases. Germline V gene lookup returns CDR1 MNHNS and CDR2 SASEGT. Trimming stripped 4 bases from V and 3 bases from J, with 10 bases between. The CDR3 consists of 13 residues. The sequenced CDR3 bases are TGTGCCAGCAGTGGTCAGGGTATCTACGAG. It translates to CASSGQGIYE. The whole CDR3 region reads CASSGQGIYEQYF.

The table lists this clone with many counts. The CDR3 extends 3 residues past the end of the read, so its final part is completed from the germline J gene. V gene TRBV7-8 combines with J gene TRBJ2-7; the match to TRBD1 covers 9 bases. The CDR3 length is 15 residues. The J segment lost 6 bases and the V segment lost 7 bases, leaving 13 bases of the junction unmatched. Germline V gene data show CDR1 as SGHVS and CDR2 as FQNEAQ. The covered CDR3 bases are TGTGCCAGCAAGGGGCAAGGACAGGGGTTCGGCGAG. Its translation is CASKGQGQGFGE. The whole CDR3 sequence is CASKGQGQGFGEQYF.

This clone was counted many times. The CDR3 extends 3 residues past the end of the read, so its final part is completed from the germline J gene. This chain joins TRBV2 and TRBJ1-2, with TRBD1 as a possible D gene (6 bases). Germline CDR1 is SNHLY and CDR2 is FYNNEI. The CDR3 has 17 residues. Trimming took 4 bases from V and 7 from J, leaving 25 bases between them. The CDR3 spells CASSGPAKEVGAFGYTF. CDR3 DNA, as far as it was read: TGTGCCAGCAGTGGTCCCGCGAAGGAAGTGGGGGCGTTTGGC.

This clone was picked up many times. The read halts 3 residues ahead of the CDR3 end, with the missing end drawn from the germline J gene. The chain recombines TRBV18 with TRBJ2-5; 8 positions match TRBD2. Germline CDR1 reads KGHSH; CDR2 reads LQKENI. The trim removed 3 bases at V and 4 bases at J, leaving 7 bases unmatched. This CDR3 is 15 amino acids long. The DNA read from the CDR3 is TGTGCCAGCTCACCTCAGAGCGGGAGCTCAGAGACC. Its translation: CASSPQSGSSET. The whole CDR3 sequence reads CASSPQSGSSETQYF.

The sample holds a few counts of this clone. The read ends 3 residues shy of where the CDR3 ends; the end is completed using the germline J gene. The chain employs TRBV5-1 and TRBJ1-1, with 9 bases lining up with TRBD1. Trimming removed 0 bases from V and 3 bases from J; junction bases left unmatched: 3. Germline V gives CDR1 SGHRS, CDR2 YFSETQ. This CDR3 contains 15 residues. CDR3 DNA, as far as it was read: TGCGCCAGCAGCTTGGCCACAGGGGGCCACACTGAA. Protein product: CASSLATGGHTE. The CDR3, in full, reads CASSLATGGHTEAFF. The whole variable domain, remainder taken from reference TRBV5-1 and TRBJ1-1, is KAGVTQTPRYLIKTRGQQVTLSCSPISGHRSVSWYQQTPGQGLQFLFEYFSETQRNKGNFPGRFSGRQFSNSRSEMNVSTLELGDSALYLCASSLATGGHTEAFFGQGTRLTVV.

This clone was counted ten times or more. CDR3 bases read: TGCAGTGCTAGAGTGGGGACAGACACAGATACG. It is translated as CSARVGTDTDT. The complete CDR3 protein is CSARVGTDTDTQYF. The chain is built from TRBV20-1 and TRBJ2-3; 7 nucleotides align to TRBD1. The CDR3 goes on 3 residues after the read ends, and that part is filled in from the germline J gene. Germline loops: CDR1 DFQATT, CDR2 SNEGSKA (reference sequence). There are 14 residues in the CDR3. Trimming at V came to 1 base and at J to 2 bases, leaving 3 bases not matched to a gene.

This clone is labeled as medium-sized. The read ends 3 residues shy of where the CDR3 ends; the end is completed using the germline J gene. The V call is TRBV29-1, the J call TRBJ2-7; D unclear. CDR1 is SQVTM, CDR2 ANQGSEA, per germline. V lost 2 bases, J lost 3 bases, and 14 bases lay in between. This CDR3 is 14 amino acids long. The part of the CDR3 DNA that was read is TGCAGCGTTGAAAAGGAAAAGGGCCGCTACGAG. Its protein product is CSVEKEKGRYE. The CDR3 in its entirety is CSVEKEKGRYEQYF.

By sample fraction, this clone is medium-sized. CDR3: CAWSVEGRGNTIYF. The sequenced part of the CDR3 DNA is TGTGCCTGGAGTGTAGAGGGGAGAGGAAACACC. The chain carries TRBV30 and TRBJ1-3; maybe TRBD1 (5 bases). The CDR3 goes on 3 residues after the read ends, and that part is filled in from the germline J gene. The germline V gene has CDR1 GTSNPN and CDR2 SVGIG (reference sequence). The V end lost 0 bases, the J end lost 4 bases, and 10 bases lay between the germline ends. The length of the CDR3 is 14 residues.

This clone has at least ten counts. The read ends 3 residues before the CDR3 terminus; that terminus is restored from the germline J gene. The chain employs TRBV18 and TRBJ2-2, with 8 bases aligning to TRBD2. The CDR3 sequence is 15 residues long. Trimming took 2 bases from V and 7 from J; bases not matched to a gene: 6. Looked up from germline, CDR1 is KGHSH and CDR2 is LQKENI. Partial CDR3 DNA: TGTGCCAGCTCACCAACGACTAGCGCCCTCGGGGAG. Residues: CASSPTTSALGE. From start to end, the CDR3 is CASSPTTSALGELFF.

This clone was observed at least ten times. The CDR3 end lies 3 residues beyond the end of the read and is filled in from the germline J gene. The chain combines TRBV6-2 or TRBV6-3 with TRBJ1-2; TRBD1 matches 8 bases. Germline CDR1 is MNHEY and CDR2 is SVGEGT. The J segment lost 5 bases and the V segment lost 3 bases, leaving 14 bases of the junction unmatched. This CDR3 region has 17 residues. This CDR3 is CASSYGTGGWAGYGYTF. The DNA read from the CDR3 is TGTGCCAGCAGTTATGGGACAGGCGGGTGGGCCGGTTATGGC.

This clone was seen repeatedly, ten times or more. The read stops 3 residues short of the end of the CDR3; the missing end is completed from the germline J gene. The chain combines TRBV18 with TRBJ1-5; 7 positions match TRBD1. CDR1 KGHSH and CDR2 LQKENI come from the germline V gene. The CDR3 runs to 15 residues. Germline trimming cut 1 base from V and 1 base from J; bases unmatched to any gene: 1. The CDR3 bases that were read are TGTGCCAGCTCACCACGGGGACAGAGCAATCAGCCC. This sequence encodes CASSPRGQSNQP. The full CDR3 protein reads CASSPRGQSNQPQHF.

This clone was detected a few times. The missing CDR3 end, 3 residues past where the read stops, is filled in from the germline J gene. The rearrangement uses TRBV11-3 and TRBJ2-7; no reliable D call. CDR3 size: 9 residues. V lost 7 bases to trimming and J lost 6 bases, with 4 bases between them. The V gene's germline CDR1 is SGHNT and CDR2 YENEEA. The CDR3 spells CASNSEQYF. CDR3 bases read: TGTGCCAGCAACTCCGAG.

This clone was found many times. With the read ending 3 residues before the CDR3 end, the germline J gene is used to fill in that end. V is TRBV6-1 and J is TRBJ2-2, with a tentative D call TRBD2 (7 bases). Germline V lookup: CDR1 MNHNS, CDR2 SASEGT. V gave up 1 base and J gave up 3 bases, with 9 bases separating them. This CDR3 comprises 15 residues. The DNA read from the CDR3 is TGTGCCAGCAGTGAAGAGGGGGGGCACACCGGGGAG. The encoded protein is CASSEEGGHTGE. The full CDR3 reads CASSEEGGHTGELFF.

In this sample, this clone turned up many times. Sequencing ends 3 residues short of the CDR3 end; the germline J gene provides the rest. V usage is TRBV11-2 and J usage is TRBJ2-5; 12 bases are a match to TRBD2. V shed 3 bases, J shed 5 bases, and the junction held 4 bases outside the gene matches. Germline CDR1 and CDR2: SGHAT and FQNNGV. The CDR3 consists of 15 residues. The DNA read from the CDR3 is TGTGCCAGCAGCTTGAGTCTAGCGGGAGGGGAGACC. Translated, it gives CASSLSLAGGET. The full CDR3 protein is CASSLSLAGGETQYF.

Many counts were recorded for this clone. The CDR3 goes on 3 residues after the read ends, and that part is filled in from the germline J gene. The rearrangement joins TRBV5-1 to TRBJ2-5; D remains unclear. V was shortened by 7 bases and J by 2 bases, with 9 bases between the two germline ends. The CDR3 spans 12 residues. Germline loops: CDR1 SGHRS, CDR2 YFSETQ. The CDR3 loop is CASYEVQETQYF. The covered CDR3 bases are TGCGCCAGCTACGAGGTACAAGAGACC.